The source of this T cell receptor (beta chain) is a study of T cell responses to AZD1222 COVID-19 vaccine. The table came from immunoSEQ multiplex PCR; TCRdb's copy has only in-frame clones and leaves some out. The sample lists approximately 150,000 clones, 75% to 95% seen once, with approximately 2% in the top ten. Germline loops: CDR1 SGHTS, CDR2 YDEGEE. The V end was cut by 3 bases, the J end by 6 bases, with 18 bases between. CDR3 length: 15 amino acids. The chain has TRBV5-8 and TRBJ1-1, with D tentatively TRBD1 (5 bases). Sequences were derived from peripheral blood, sampled 28 days after the second AZD1222 dose. The TCR was taken from an adult who received the AZD1222 COVID-19 vaccine. DNA of the CDR3: TGTGCCAGCAGCTGGGGCTTCCAGGGTTTTTCTGAAGCTTTCTTT. Its protein is CASSWGFQGFSEAFF.